Listed here is a single T cell receptor (beta chain). The CDR3 spans 16 residues. The V gene end was trimmed by 4 bases and the J gene end by 4 bases; junction bases not matched to a gene: 9. CDR1 SGHNT and CDR2 YYREEE come from the germline V gene (reference sequence). The data derive from a study of blood T cell repertoires in COVID-19. Across the study: The origin of the acute and convalescent COVID-19 samples was the United States, Italy and Spain.

Seattle cases were enrolled at active infection and followed longitudinally. The assay was immunoSEQ multiplex PCR, and TCRdb's table has in-frame clones only and misses some. The sample holds about 330,000 clones; 87% are singletons and the top ten take roughly 8.9%. This chain joins TRBV5-4 and TRBJ2-3, with 10 bases that match TRBD1. The sequenced material came from peripheral blood. This clonotype was sampled from a man between 25 and 39 years old with COVID-19, enrolled during active disease. The CDR3 nucleotides are TGTGCCAGCAGCATTCGGGACAGGGGCGGCGCAGATACGCAGTATTTT. Translation gives CASSIRDRGGADTQYF. Full variable domain (rest looked up from reference TRBV5-4 and TRBJ2-3): ETGVTQSPTHLIKTRGQQVTLRCSSQSGHNTVSWYQQALGQGPQFIFQYYREEENGRGNFPPRFSGLQFPNYSSELNVNALELDDSALYLCASSIRDRGGADTQYFGPGTRLTVL.